These 11 T cell receptor beta chains share one sample of origin, sequenced in a study of blood T cell repertoires in COVID-19. Here immunoSEQ multiplex PCR was the method, and the copy in TCRdb shows in-frame clones only, minus some. This table has about 250,000 clones, approximately 85% appearing once. Sequencing input: PBMCs or T cells enriched from blood (not recorded which). Receptors originate from a woman aged 45-60 years with acute COVID-19.

The V call is TRBV9, the J call TRBJ1-2; D perhaps matches TRBD1 (5 bases). V lost 0 bases and J 6 bases, leaving 12 bases between the germline ends. The CDR3 has 14 amino acids. The germline V gene has CDR1 SGDLS and CDR2 YYNGEE. The CDR3 region is CASSVERTSNGYTF. The CDR3 nucleotides are TGTGCCAGCAGCGTAGAGAGGACATCAAATGGCTACACCTTC.

This chain links TRBV28 with TRBJ1-2; D not certain. This CDR3 has 14 residues. Per the germline V gene, CDR1 is MDHEN and CDR2 is SYDVKM. Trimming took 6 bases from V and 1 from J, leaving 12 bases between them. This CDR3 reads CASRLPTVNYGYTF. The CDR3 DNA follows: TGTGCCAGCAGACTACCGACGGTTAACTATGGCTACACCTTC.

This rearrangement joins TRBV6-5 to TRBJ1-3, with TRBD1 matching over 8 bases. In germline, CDR1 is MNHEY, CDR2 SVGAGI. The CDR3 runs to 15 residues. V lost 6 bases to trimming and J lost 2 bases; unmatched junction nucleotides: 6. The CDR3 is CASSEPGQAGNTIYF. CDR3 DNA: TGTGCCAGCAGCGAGCCGGGACAGGCTGGAAACACCATATATTTT.

The rearrangement joins TRBV6-2 or TRBV6-3 to TRBJ2-1, with D unresolved. CDR3 length equals 13 residues. V lost 2 bases and J 8 bases, leaving 10 bases between the germline ends. Germline V gene lookup returns CDR1 MNHEY and CDR2 SVGEGT. Written as DNA, the CDR3 is TGTGCCAGCAGTTACCCCGGGTTCCATGAGCAGTTCTTC. Amino acids: CASSYPGFHEQFF.

This chain uses TRBV7-9 with TRBJ2-7; TRBD1 agrees at 10 bases. J lost 4 bases, V lost 3 bases, and 3 bases had no gene match. This CDR3 has 14 residues. Germline values: CDR1 SEHNR, CDR2 FQNEAQ (reference sequence). The CDR3: CASSLGTGEYEQYF. The CDR3 nucleotides are TGTGCCAGCAGCTTGGGGACAGGGGAGTACGAGCAGTACTTC.

This chain joins TRBV13 and TRBJ2-7; D is undetermined. Trimming shortened V by 0 bases and J by 5 bases, and 8 bases separated the two germline ends. Germline loops: CDR1 PRHDT, CDR2 FYEKMQ (reference sequence). This CDR3 has 13 amino acids. The CDR3 sequence is CASSLGPYDEQYF. CDR3 nucleotide sequence: TGTGCCAGCAGCTTAGGTCCTTATGACGAGCAGTACTTC.

V is TRBV3-1 (or the pseudogene TRBV3-2) and J is TRBJ1-3; 7 nucleotides match TRBD1. Per germline, CDR1 LGHDT and CDR2 YNNKEL (reference sequence). The CDR3 covers 16 residues. Unmatched junction bases numbered 11, after V lost 6 bases and J lost 3 bases. The chain's CDR3 is CASSPSPTGVGNTIYF. DNA of the CDR3: TGTGCCAGCAGTCCCTCCCCCACAGGGGTTGGAAACACCATATATTTT.

The DNA for the CDR3 is TGTGCTAGTGGTCTCAGGGGTAATGAGCAGTTCTTC. This codes for CASGLRGNEQFF. The rearrangement links TRBV12-5 to TRBJ2-1; D possibly corresponds to TRBD1 (6 bases). Germline CDR1 reads LGHNT; CDR2 reads FRNRAP. With 5 bases removed from V and 7 bases from J, the gap between germline ends came to 9 bases. The CDR3 length is 12 residues.

The chain has TRBV5-6 and TRBJ1-2, with 9 bases identical to TRBD1. This CDR3 spans 14 amino acids. V was pared by 1 base and J by 7 bases, with 5 bases of the junction left unmatched. The germline V gene encodes CDR1 SGHDT and CDR2 YYEEEE. CDR3 protein: CASSLWDRDGGYTF. In DNA, the CDR3 is TGTGCCAGCAGCTTGTGGGACAGGGATGGTGGCTACACCTTC.

The V call is TRBV5-1, the J call TRBJ2-2; 7 nucleotides line up with TRBD2. With V trimmed by 6 bases and J by 4 bases, 9 bases remained unmatched. Germline values: CDR1 SGHRS, CDR2 YFSETQ. The CDR3 extends over 15 amino acids. In nucleotides, the CDR3 is TGCGCCAGCACCAACGGCGGGGGAGTCACCGGGGAGCTGTTTTTT. It is translated as CASTNGGGVTGELFF.

The V and J genes are TRBV18 and TRBJ2-3; TRBD1 matches at 8 bases. The length of the CDR3 is 17 residues. V was clipped by 4 bases and J by 0 bases; unmatched bases: 9. CDR1 and CDR2 from the germline V gene are KGHSH and LQKENI. The CDR3 coding sequence is TGTGCCAGCTCACTAAGGCAGACAGGGGTAAGCACAGATACGCAGTATTTT. Residues: CASSLRQTGVSTDTQYF.